The 26 T cell receptor beta chains below were found in one sample sequenced in a study of T cell repertoires in cytomegalovirus infection. MiXCR, applied by TCRdb to the reads, yields one record per CDR3 protein. The sample holds about 250,000 distinct CDR3 sequences, around 6.4% seen once. Material for sequencing was PBMCs. The origin of the receptors is a human donor in good health (CMV status not recorded). Some clones in this sample may be carry-over from other donors' samples.

The rearrangement uses TRBV6-5 and TRBJ1-1; a weak D match, TRBD1 (5 bases). Per the germline V gene, CDR1 is MNHEY and CDR2 is SVGAGI. The V end was cut by 2 bases, the J end by 5 bases, with 9 bases between. This CDR3 has 13 residues. The CDR3 region has the DNA TGTGCCAGCAGTTACATGGGGGGGACTGAAGCTTTCTTT. This gives the protein CASSYMGGTEAFF.

This clonotype occurred a few times. CDR3 sequence (DNA): TGCAGCGTTGAGGGTACCGGTAGCACTGAAGCTTTCTTT. It yields the protein CSVEGTGSTEAFF. V gene TRBV29-1 combines with J gene TRBJ1-1; D is undetermined. This CDR3 has 13 amino acids. The germline V and J ends were trimmed by 3 bases and 4 bases, with 12 bases remaining between them. CDR1 is SQVTM and CDR2 is ANQGSEA in the germline V gene.

This clonotype was detected many times. The chain couples TRBV7-9 to TRBJ1-1; D is undetermined. Germline CDR1 SEHNR, CDR2 FQNEAQ (reference sequence). The CDR3 length is 13 residues. Trimming stripped 5 bases from V and 8 bases from J, with 15 bases between. The CDR3 spells CASSPVTIREAFF. The CDR3 DNA reads TGTGCCAGCAGCCCCGTGACAATCAGAGAAGCTTTCTTT.

In this sample, this clonotype turned up many times. CDR3 protein: CSATRQDRGHEQYF. The DNA for the CDR3 is TGCAGTGCTACACGACAGGACAGGGGACACGAGCAGTACTTC. The chain couples TRBV20-1 to TRBJ2-7, with TRBD1 matching 9 bases. The CDR3 is 14 amino acids. Germline assignment: CDR1 DFQATT and CDR2 SNEGSKA (reference sequence). J gave up 5 bases and V 4 bases, and 9 bases lay outside the gene matches.

This clonotype was recorded at least ten times. The chain employs TRBV20-1 and TRBJ2-3, with 7 bases lining up with TRBD1. This CDR3 has 14 residues. V lost 6 bases, J lost 7 bases, and 13 bases stayed unmatched. CDR1 is DFQATT, CDR2 SNEGSKA, per germline (reference sequence). This CDR3 is CSARKRTGGNTQYF. The CDR3 nucleotides read TGCAGTGCCCGAAAACGGACAGGCGGAAATACGCAGTATTTT.

This clonotype was detected ten times or more. This chain links TRBV5-1 with TRBJ2-1; 8 nucleotides line up with TRBD2. This CDR3 has 15 residues. The junction had 3 bases not matched to a gene; V was cut back by 0 bases and J by 4 bases. The germline gives CDR1 SGHRS, CDR2 YFSETQ. The CDR3 spells CASSLDAGGYNEQFF. The CDR3 DNA reads TGCGCCAGCAGCTTGGACGCGGGGGGATACAATGAGCAGTTCTTC.

This clonotype was observed at least ten times. The chain links TRBV7-2 to TRBJ1-1, with a weak D call TRBD1 (6 bases). Germline V gene sequence: CDR1 SGHTA, CDR2 FQGNSA. There are 14 residues in the CDR3. Trimming took off 6 bases at V and 1 base at J, with 12 bases between the two ends. As DNA, the CDR3 is TGTGCCAGCAGACTCTACAGGGAGAACACTGAAGCTTTCTTT. This encodes CASRLYRENTEAFF.

This clonotype was detected many times. The chain employs TRBV5-6 and TRBJ1-1; D is undetermined. V was cut by 2 bases and J by 0 bases, with 11 bases left in between. Looked up from germline, CDR1 is SGHDT and CDR2 is YYEEEE. This CDR3 is built from 15 residues. The DNA of the CDR3 is TGTGCCAGCAGCTTTAGGACGGCCATGAACACTGAAGCTTTCTTT. The encoded protein is CASSFRTAMNTEAFF.

The sample holds one count of this clonotype. The rearrangement uses TRBV7-2 and TRBJ2-4; D is possibly TRBD1 (5 bases). Germline assignment: CDR1 SGHTA and CDR2 FQGNSA. The ends were cut back, 5 bases at V and 6 bases at J, with 14 bases in the middle. This CDR3 has 14 residues. CDR3 region: CASSPREGVNIQYF. Here the CDR3 DNA reads TGTGCCAGCAGCCCTCGAGAAGGGGTAAACATTCAGTACTTC. The variable domain in full, completed from reference TRBV7-2 and TRBJ2-4, reads GAGVSQSPSNKVTEKGKDVELRCDPISGHTALYWYRQSLGQGLEFLIYFQGNSAPDKSGLPSDRFSAERTGGSVSTLTIQRTQQEDSAVYLCASSPREGVNIQYFGAGTRLSVL.

This clonotype was recorded many times. The chain uses TRBV20-1 and TRBJ2-7, with D possibly matching TRBD1 (6 bases). Trimming left V 5 bases short and J 0 bases short, with 14 bases between. This CDR3 spans 14 amino acids. Per the germline V gene, CDR1 is DFQATT and CDR2 is SNEGSKA (reference sequence). The CDR3 loop reads CSALQGLSSYEQYF. The CDR3 region has the DNA TGCAGTGCTCTACAGGGTCTAAGCTCCTACGAGCAGTACTTC.

At least ten counts were recorded for this clonotype. The J gene is TRBJ1-5, the V gene TRBV10-3; 10 nucleotides line up with TRBD1. There are 13 residues in the CDR3. Germline-derived CDR1 and CDR2 are ENHRY and SYGVKD. The trim removed 2 bases at V and 14 bases at J, leaving 6 bases unmatched. CDR3 protein: CAISEGQGERKHF. CDR3 sequence (DNA): TGTGCCATCAGTGAGGGACAGGGGGAAAGGAAGCATTTT.

This clonotype has at least ten counts. The chain combines TRBV2 with TRBJ1-3; D gene unclear. V was clipped by 5 bases and J by 0 bases, with 14 bases between them. CDR3 length: 16 residues. CDR1 and CDR2 from the germline V gene are SNHLY and FYNNEI. The CDR3 DNA sequence: TGTGCCAGCAGTCCGACCGACGGAAGCTCTGGAAACACCATATATTTT. Translated, it gives CASSPTDGSSGNTIYF.

At least ten counts were recorded for this clonotype. V and J are TRBV7-2 and TRBJ2-3; TRBD1 matches at 9 bases. The CDR3 runs to 16 residues. The germline V gene encodes CDR1 SGHTA and CDR2 FQGNSA. Losses at the gene ends were 1 base for V and 7 bases for J; bases not matched to a gene: 9. The CDR3 is CASSLGGDRVMNTQYF. CDR3 bases: TGTGCCAGCAGCTTAGGCGGGGACAGGGTCATGAATACGCAGTATTTT.

This clonotype was counted many times. The chain combines TRBV28 with TRBJ1-1; D gene ambiguous. In germline, CDR1 is MDHEN, CDR2 SYDVKM. CDR3 length equals 12 residues. V gave up 4 bases and J gave up 8 bases, with 11 bases separating them. CDR3 residues: CASSSPFREAFF. The CDR3 DNA is TGTGCCAGCAGTTCCCCCTTCAGAGAAGCTTTCTTT.

This clonotype came up many times. The chain is built from TRBV7-2 and TRBJ1-2, with no clear D. Germline values: CDR1 SGHTA, CDR2 FQGNSA. The germline V and J ends were trimmed by 6 bases and 2 bases, with 7 bases remaining between them. The CDR3 loop spans 12 amino acids. The CDR3 here is CASRAGNYGYTF. CDR3 bases: TGTGCCAGCAGGGCGGGGAACTATGGCTACACCTTC.

This CDR3 reads CSASQAGGQTDTQYF. CDR3 sequence (DNA): TGCAGTGCTTCGCAAGCGGGGGGCCAGACAGATACGCAGTATTTT. This sequence joins TRBV20-1 and TRBJ2-3; 9 nucleotides align to TRBD2. Germline CDR1 and CDR2: DFQATT and SNEGSKA (reference sequence). With 5 bases clipped from V and 3 bases from J, the junction kept 9 bases outside the gene matches. The CDR3 runs to 15 residues.

This clonotype was counted many times. The chain joins TRBV10-3 to TRBJ1-1; D might be TRBD1 (6 bases). Trimming pared 0 bases from V and 2 bases from J, leaving 22 bases between. Germline V CDR1 and CDR2: ENHRY, SYGVKD. This CDR3 spans 19 amino acids. The CDR3 protein is CAISESSLTYRDSNTEAFF. CDR3 coding DNA: TGTGCCATCAGTGAGTCGAGTTTAACTTACAGGGACTCAAACACTGAAGCTTTCTTT.

This clonotype was seen ten or more times. The chain uses TRBV6-2 or TRBV6-3 and TRBJ1-5; D remains unclear. CDR3 length equals 16 residues. V lost 6 bases and J 2 bases, leaving 17 bases between the germline ends. From germline, CDR1 is MNHEY and CDR2 SVGEGT. CDR3 region: CASSPGIGNGNQPQHF. The DNA of the CDR3 is TGTGCCAGCAGCCCCGGGATTGGGAACGGCAATCAGCCCCAGCATTTT.

This clonotype was detected many times. The chain combines TRBV7-9 with TRBJ1-2; TRBD1 matches 7 bases. This CDR3 is built from 15 residues. From germline, CDR1 is SEHNR and CDR2 FQNEAQ (reference sequence). Trimming took 5 bases from V and 2 from J; bases not matched to a gene: 8. CDR3 DNA: TGTGCCAGCAGCGCAGGGACAGCGTCCAACTATGGCTACACCTTC. Amino acid sequence: CASSAGTASNYGYTF.

This clonotype came up many times. The chain uses TRBV2 and TRBJ2-3, with no clear D. CDR1 and CDR2 (germline): SNHLY, FYNNEI. The CDR3 contains 14 residues. The V end was cut by 7 bases, the J end by 2 bases, with 13 bases between. CDR3 coding DNA: TGTGCCAGCATCAATCGGCGTCCCACAGATACGCAGTATTTT. It specifies CASINRRPTDTQYF.

This clonotype was detected ten times or more. This rearrangement joins TRBV10-3 to TRBJ1-6; no reliable D call. Germline CDR1 is ENHRY and CDR2 is SYGVKD. Trimming removed 6 bases from V and 8 bases from J, with 11 bases in between. The CDR3 is made up of 13 amino acids. The CDR3 region is CAIRRTDDSPLHF. CDR3 nucleotides: TGTGCCATCAGAAGGACCGACGATTCACCCCTCCACTTT.

This clonotype has at least ten counts. The chain is built from TRBV5-6 and TRBJ2-3, with a possible D match to TRBD1 (7 bases). This CDR3 is 16 amino acids long. Germline loops: CDR1 SGHDT, CDR2 YYEEEE. Trimming pared 4 bases from V and 4 bases from J, leaving 19 bases between. The CDR3 DNA follows: TGTGCCAGCAGCCCCCCGAGGCAGGGGGGAGCAGATACGCAGTATTTT. Its translation is CASSPPRQGGADTQYF.

This clonotype was seen repeatedly, ten times or more. The chain carries TRBV7-2 and TRBJ2-7; no firm D call. This CDR3 has 11 residues. The V gene lost 4 bases and the J gene lost 5 bases, with 6 bases spanning the gap. CDR1 SGHTA and CDR2 FQGNSA come from the germline V gene. The DNA of the CDR3 is TGTGCCAGCAGCTCCTGGAACGAGCAGTACTTC. It is translated as CASSSWNEQYF.

This clonotype was found many times. The V call is TRBV6-2 or TRBV6-3, the J call TRBJ1-2; D is perhaps TRBD1 (5 bases). The CDR3 is 17 residues long. V was pared by 6 bases and J by 3 bases, with 23 bases between. CDR1 is MNHEY, CDR2 SVGEGT, per germline. CDR3 DNA: TGTGCCAGCAGGACCCCGAGGAGGGGCGGCGCGGACTATGGCTACACCTTC. It yields the protein CASRTPRRGGADYGYTF.

The chain links TRBV30 to TRBJ1-6; D remains unclear. This CDR3 spans 15 amino acids. Between the trimmed V and J ends, which lost 5 bases and 7 bases, there was a span of 18 bases. Per germline, CDR1 GTSNPN and CDR2 SVGIG (reference sequence). The CDR3 reads CAWAPGSWRNSPLHF. In nucleotides, the CDR3 is TGTGCCTGGGCCCCCGGGAGCTGGAGGAATTCACCCCTCCACTTT. The variable domain in full, with the rest retrieved from reference TRBV30 and TRBJ1-6, is SQTIHQWPATLVQPVGSPLSLECTVEGTSNPNLYWYRQAAGRGLQLLFYSVGIGQISSEVPQNLSASRPQDRQFILSSKKLLLSDSGFYLCAWAPGSWRNSPLHFGNGTRLTVT.

The chain links TRBV7-9 to TRBJ1-1; no firm D call. The CDR3 has 14 residues. Between the trimmed V and J ends, which lost 1 base and 1 base, there was a span of 7 bases. Germline V gives CDR1 SEHNR, CDR2 FQNEAQ (reference sequence). The CDR3 DNA sequence: TGTGCCAGCAGCTTAGTTGTATCGAACACTGAAGCTTTCTTT. Its translation is CASSLVVSNTEAFF.